The clone carrying this T cell receptor (beta chain) was counted between two and nine times. Its antigen remains unknown. The data originate from a study of post-analysis software for immune sequencing data. The overall study: Several disease courses (relapsing-remitting, secondary progressive and progressive-relapsing) of multiple sclerosis were included. Points from the study as a whole: People with multiple sclerosis had a significantly lower normalized Chao1 diversity than controls did. Strong co-clustering by F measure was evident for samples that had been prepared in the same batch. When patients were compared with controls, five TRBV segments were more frequent, TRBV5-6, TRBV5-1 and TRBV20-1 among them.

TCR beta cDNA libraries had unique molecular identifiers. TCRdb re-derived calls from the PCR reads in MiXCR, one entry per CDR3 protein. The sample carries a few hundred thousand distinct CDR3 sequences, 35% to 45% recorded once. V dropped 0 bases and J dropped 6 bases, with 15 bases sitting between them. CDR1 SGHAT and CDR2 FQNNGV come from the germline V gene. The CDR3 is made up of 16 amino acids. Sample: blood. The chain links TRBV11-2 to TRBJ2-1; D perhaps matches TRBD2 (6 bases). The source of this sequence is a girl aged 2 to 10 with multiple sclerosis. In DNA, the CDR3 is TGTGCCAGCAGCTTAGACCCGGGAGTGGGTCTCAATGAGCAGTTCTTC. Protein sequence: CASSLDPGVGLNEQFF.